This entry is about one TCR beta chain. No antigen is known for it. Per the germline V gene, CDR1 is SEHNR and CDR2 is FQNEAQ (reference sequence). V was cut by 10 bases and J by 7 bases, with 25 bases left in between. The CDR3 runs 16 residues. This entry belongs to a study of blood T cells in healthy people across ages. Study outcomes and limitations: Among long-lived donors, naive CD4+ cells were more numerous and diversity higher than in aged donors.

With a J-beta primer mix and a sample-barcoded 5' primer, a second PCR ran about 7 to 11 cycles. TCRdb independently ran MiXCR on the 5' RACE reads; one entry per CDR3 protein. This table has over a million distinct CDR3 sequences, roughly two fifths appearing once. The sequencing sample was made of blood. The V and J genes are TRBV7-9 and TRBJ2-2, with a weak D call TRBD1 (6 bases). This clonotype originated in a woman between 18 and 29 years old in good health. This chain's CDR3 is CANTPTGTGWHGELFF. The CDR3 DNA reads TGTGCCAACACCCCGACGGGAACAGGGTGGCACGGGGAGCTGTTTTTT.